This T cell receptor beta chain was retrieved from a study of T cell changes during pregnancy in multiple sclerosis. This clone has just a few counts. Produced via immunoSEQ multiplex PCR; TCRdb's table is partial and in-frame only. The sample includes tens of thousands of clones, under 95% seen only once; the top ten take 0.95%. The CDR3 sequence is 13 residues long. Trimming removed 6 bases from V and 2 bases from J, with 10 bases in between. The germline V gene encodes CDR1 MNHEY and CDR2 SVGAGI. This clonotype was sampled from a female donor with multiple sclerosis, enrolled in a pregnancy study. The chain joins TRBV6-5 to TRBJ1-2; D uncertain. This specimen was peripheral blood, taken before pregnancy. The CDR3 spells CASSLLGNYGYTF. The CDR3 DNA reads TGTGCCAGCAGCCTACTCGGGAACTATGGCTACACCTTC.